This T cell receptor (beta chain) was captured in a study of cytomegalovirus exposure and HLA in healthy donors. The study, taken as a whole, reports: At a 0.05 false discovery rate, a later analysis found 16,951 TCR beta sequences to be associated with HLA alleles. A list of approximately 160 TCR beta chains associated with cytomegalovirus was given. Presence/absence analyses assumed roughly uniform sequencing depth across donors, which may not hold.

The PCR contained 60 Vbeta and 13 Jbeta primers. The method was immunoSEQ multiplex PCR; TCRdb's version includes in-frame clones alone and lacks a portion of them. The data hold roughly 130,000 clones, with 75% to 85% observed a single time. As for this clone: What it binds is not known.

The CDR3 contains 13 residues. The germline gives CDR1 SQVTM, CDR2 ANQGSEA. Trimming removed 4 bases from V and 1 base from J, with 8 bases in between. This receptor was obtained from a middle-aged man in good health and CMV-seronegative. The sequenced material came from PBMCs. This sequence joins TRBV29-1 and TRBJ2-1; D possibly corresponds to TRBD1 (5 bases). CDR3 bases: TGCAGCGTTGCCAGGGATTCCTACAATGAGCAGTTCTTC. Its translation: CSVARDSYNEQFF.